This T cell receptor (beta chain) was found in a study of shared clonotypes between healthy human individuals. Points on this clone: Its antigen remains unknown.

Each donor was a Caucasian adult residing in Nashville, Tennessee. Study-wide points: About 5% of naive CD4 clonotypes were shared across a few donors. The four-donor shared clonotypes exceeded non-shared clonotypes in generation probability, with non-shared ones scoring lower.

The assay was immunoSEQ multiplex PCR, and TCRdb's table has in-frame clones only and misses some. The sample lists approximately 2.5 million clones, around nine tenths occurring once. The sequence came from a man younger than 30 in good health. Sequenced sample: naive CD4+ T cells sorted from blood. Sample subset: CD45RA+ positively selected.

The CDR3 protein is CASRAAGGPGNEQFF. In DNA form, the CDR3 reads TGTGCCAGCAGGGCAGCGGGAGGGCCAGGCAATGAGCAGTTCTTC. V gene TRBV28 combines with J gene TRBJ2-1; 10 bases agree with TRBD2. Per the germline V gene, CDR1 is MDHEN and CDR2 is SYDVKM. With V trimmed by 6 bases and J by 6 bases, 8 bases remained unmatched. The CDR3 is 15 amino acids.